The TCR beta chain under discussion was sequenced for a study of shared clonotypes between healthy human individuals. Study-level information: CD4 naive cells filled three plates per donor, CD4 memory three, CD8 naive two and CD8 memory one.

In the study's own analysis: In the immunoSEQ data, sequences were junction-only and lacked quality scores, so filtering differed. Here immunoSEQ multiplex PCR was the method, and the copy in TCRdb shows in-frame clones only, minus some. V and J calls and clone size are copied from that table; D and trimming were computed from the DNA. The data hold 2.3 million or so clones, with more than 85% observed a single time. Details on this clone: Its antigen is unknown.

Regarding the study as a whole: Estimated richness values were generally larger in naive subsets than in memory subsets.

Sequencing used naive CD4+ T cells from PBMCs. Subset denoted: CD45RA+ positively selected. The source is a man younger than 30 in good health. Some clones in this sample may be carry-over from other donors' samples.

CDR3 sequence: CATILNRRPLSTFF. DNA for the CDR3: TGTGCCACCATCCTCAATCGACGGCCCCTCTCGACTTTCTTT. The chain combines TRBV28 with TRBJ1-1; no clear D. The germline V gene has CDR1 MDHEN and CDR2 SYDVKM. V gave up 10 bases and J gave up 12 bases, with 27 bases separating them. This CDR3 comprises 14 residues.